Listed below are T cell receptor beta chains from one sample, sequenced in a study of T-cell reconstitution after alpha-beta-depleted transplantation in children. TCRdb itself ran the PCR reads through MiXCR, one entry per CDR3 protein. The profile shows hundreds of thousands of distinct CDR3 sequences, roughly 17% of them singletons. The source was PBMCs from the stem cell graft donor, collected from the stem cell graft. These receptors were obtained from a human donor who donated a stem cell graft to a child with acute myeloid leukemia. The CDR3 runs from the conserved cysteine through the conserved F or W. D genes are given only for firm matches. Rows give clone size only sometimes, using once, few, many, or a class for an expanded clone.

NA TRBJ2-1 many TRBV7-2 CASSPSLVPGHNEQFF TGTGCCAGCAGCCCCTCCCTCGTCCCGGGCCACAATGAGCAGTTCTTC
NA TRBJ1-1 many TRBV29-1 CSVEPRQHTEAFF TGCAGCGTTGAACCCCGACAGCACACTGAAGCTTTCTTT
NA TRBJ2-3 few TRBV2 CASTRSYLTDTQYF TGTGCCAGCACTCGATCGTACCTCACAGATACGCAGTATTTT
NA TRBJ1-5 many TRBV20-1 CSASTARGNQPQHF TGCAGTGCCTCGACTGCTAGGGGCAATCAGCCCCAGCATTTT
TRBD1 TRBJ1-2 few TRBV5-6 CASSLGTGSRGYTF TGTGCCAGCAGCTTGGGGACAGGTTCGCGTGGCTACACCTTC
NA TRBJ1-1 many TRBV7-2 CASSRNQRNTEAFF TGTGCCAGCAGCCGAAACCAGCGGAACACTGAAGCTTTCTTT
TRBD1 TRBJ2-1 NA TRBV7-2 CASSARDRVSSYNEQFF TGTGCCAGCAGCGCGAGAGACAGGGTAAGCTCCTACAATGAGCAGTTCTTC
NA TRBJ2-5 few TRBV20-1 CSAPGGSGPWGETQYF TGCAGTGCTCCGGGGGGCTCGGGACCCTGGGGAGAGACCCAGTACTTC
TRBD1 TRBJ1-2 few TRBV20-1 CSALADRGLGYTF TGCAGTGCTCTCGCAGATAGGGGGCTTGGCTACACCTTC
NA TRBJ1-5 many TRBV20-1 CSARATGINQPQHF TGCAGTGCTAGAGCCACAGGGATCAATCAGCCCCAGCATTTT
NA TRBJ2-5 few TRBV29-1 CSVDQGSQYF TGCAGCGTTGATCAGGGGTCCCAGTACTTC
TRBD2 TRBJ2-2 many TRBV20-1 CSAKRGGRGTGELFF TGCAGTGCTAAGCGGGGGGGCCGGGGCACCGGGGAGCTGTTTTTT
NA TRBJ2-1 many TRBV29-1 CSVASLGYSYNEQFF TGCAGCGTGGCATCACTCGGTTACTCCTACAATGAGCAGTTCTTC
TRBD1 TRBJ2-1 few TRBV7-2 CASSFRQGDEQFF TGTGCCAGCAGCTTCCGACAGGGCGATGAGCAGTTCTTC
TRBD2 TRBJ2-1 many TRBV12-3/TRBV12-4 CASSLLAVGSNEQFF TGTGCCAGCAGTTTACTAGCGGTGGGCTCTAATGAGCAGTTCTTC
TRBD2 TRBJ2-3 few TRBV7-9 CASSSSAGGITDTQYF TGTGCCAGCAGCTCATCAGCGGGGGGAATCACAGATACGCAGTATTTT
NA TRBJ2-6 NA TRBV12-3/TRBV12-4 CASSLWGLGANVLTF TGTGCCAGCAGTTTATGGGGGCTTGGGGCCAACGTCCTGACTTTC
TRBD2 TRBJ2-1 few TRBV7-9 CASSSTGTRWFF TGTGCCAGCAGCTCGACCGGGACTAGGTGGTTCTTC
NA TRBJ2-1 many TRBV6-1 CASSRDNRGYEQFF TGTGCCAGCAGTCGGGACAATAGGGGATATGAGCAGTTCTTC
TRBD2 TRBJ2-1 many TRBV20-1 CSARKAGSYNEQFF TGCAGTGCTAGAAAAGCGGGGTCCTACAATGAGCAGTTCTTC
TRBD1 TRBJ1-1 NA TRBV9 CASSVKDRVDTEAFF TGTGCCAGCAGCGTAAAGGACAGGGTGGACACTGAAGCTTTCTTT
TRBD1 TRBJ1-4 NA TRBV7-9 CASSWDRGPTNEKLFF TGTGCCAGCAGCTGGGACAGGGGACCAACTAATGAAAAACTGTTTTTT
NA TRBJ1-1 many TRBV12-3/TRBV12-4 CASSLGGETEAFF TGTGCCAGCAGTTTAGGAGGGGAAACTGAAGCTTTCTTT
TRBD2 TRBJ2-7 NA TRBV7-2 CASSLGRGGLVPYEQYF TGTGCCAGCAGCTTGGGCCGGGGAGGGTTGGTCCCTTACGAGCAGTACTTC
NA TRBJ2-5 many TRBV11-2 CASSLGGLAETQYF TGTGCCAGCAGCTTAGGTGGACTTGCAGAGACCCAGTACTTC
NA TRBJ2-2 many TRBV20-1 CSARDTYTGELFF TGCAGTGCTAGGGACACCTACACCGGGGAGCTGTTTTTT
TRBD1 TRBJ2-1 few TRBV7-9 CASSKIHRGPNEQFF TGTGCCAGCAGCAAGATACACAGGGGGCCCAATGAGCAGTTCTTC
TRBD2 TRBJ2-3 NA TRBV7-2 CASSLISGGAVDTQYF TGTGCCAGCAGCTTAATTAGCGGGGGGGCCGTTGATACGCAGTATTTT
NA TRBJ2-2 few TRBV24-1 CATSDFGSSPYTGELFF TGTGCCACCAGTGATTTCGGGTCCTCTCCTTACACCGGGGAGCTGTTTTTT
NA TRBJ1-1 NA TRBV2 CASSEATDETEAFF TGTGCCAGCAGTGAAGCCACAGACGAGACTGAAGCTTTCTTT
TRBD2 TRBJ2-1 many TRBV12-3/TRBV12-4 CASSPRLAGAIYNEQFF TGTGCCAGCAGTCCGCGACTAGCGGGGGCGATCTACAATGAGCAGTTCTTC
TRBD2 TRBJ2-2 few TRBV7-2 CASSLRTSRNTGELFF TGTGCCAGCAGCCTCCGGACTAGCAGAAACACCGGGGAGCTGTTTTTT
NA TRBJ1-1 NA TRBV11-2 CASSSQALGGTEAFF TGTGCCAGCAGCTCACAAGCCTTGGGGGGGACTGAAGCTTTCTTT
NA TRBJ1-3 NA TRBV7-9 CASSLLGRLSGNTIYF TGTGCCAGCAGCTTATTGGGCAGACTCTCTGGAAACACCATATATTTT
TRBD2 TRBJ2-7 few TRBV7-2 CASSPTRGDSYEQYF TGTGCCAGCAGCCCCACTCGGGGGGACTCCTACGAGCAGTACTTC
NA TRBJ1-5 few TRBV12-3/TRBV12-4 CASSQLRGGRQPQHF TGTGCCAGCAGCCAATTGAGGGGCGGACGCCAGCCCCAGCATTTT
TRBD2 TRBJ2-3 NA TRBV6-2/TRBV6-3 CASSSTTSFFTDTQYF TGTGCCAGCAGTTCCACGACTAGCTTTTTCACAGATACGCAGTATTTT
TRBD1 TRBJ2-7 few TRBV5-1 CASSVGTGRSHEQYF TGCGCCAGCAGCGTCGGGACAGGACGATCTCACGAGCAGTACTTC
NA TRBJ1-5 many TRBV20-1 CSARVQINQPQHF TGCAGTGCTAGGGTCCAGATCAATCAGCCCCAGCATTTT
TRBD1 TRBJ1-2 NA TRBV25-1 CASSEWTGYGYTF TGTGCCAGCAGTGAATGGACAGGCTATGGCTACACCTTC
NA TRBJ1-1 NA TRBV7-2 CASSLAEDTDAFF TGTGCCAGCAGCTTAGCAGAGGACACTGACGCTTTCTTT
NA TRBJ2-5 NA TRBV6-2/TRBV6-3 CASKKGGQETQYF TGTGCCAGCAAGAAAGGGGGCCAAGAGACCCAGTACTTC
NA TRBJ1-6 few TRBV5-4 CASSSVGVDNSPLHF TGTGCCAGCAGCTCCGTGGGAGTGGATAATTCACCCCTCCACTTT
TRBD1 TRBJ1-5 many TRBV20-1 CSAGKTGANSNQPQHF TGCAGTGCTGGCAAGACAGGGGCTAATAGCAATCAGCCCCAGCATTTT
TRBD1 TRBJ1-1 many TRBV5-6 CASSWDRGRIMNTEAFF TGTGCCAGCAGCTGGGACAGGGGGCGAATTATGAACACTGAAGCTTTCTTT
NA TRBJ1-4 few TRBV6-1 CASSGGDSEKLFF TGTGCCAGCAGTGGGGGTGATAGTGAAAAACTGTTTTTT
NA TRBJ2-3 NA TRBV25-1 CASSEIDRGTQYF TGTGCCAGCAGTGAAATAGACCGGGGGACGCAGTATTTT